This TCR beta chain was captured in a study of blood T cell repertoires in COVID-19. About the study: Sites in the United States, Italy and Spain provided acute and convalescent COVID-19 samples. In each case, the material was cDNA or gDNA derived from T cells, B-cell-depleted T cells, or PBMCs.

The germline V gene has CDR1 MNHEY and CDR2 SMNVEV (reference sequence). V lost 4 bases and J 7 bases, leaving 10 bases between the germline ends. The CDR3 length is 12 residues. Only a few counts were recorded for this clone. Original processing notes: The assay estimated nucleated cells by amplifying reference gene primers. This table comes from immunoSEQ multiplex PCR, and its TCRdb copy is limited to in-frame clones, with some not included. The V and J calls and clone size come from that table; D and trimming were worked out from the DNA. This table has 150,000 to 200,000 clones, 86% appearing once.

Sequencing was performed on peripheral blood. The chain links TRBV27 to TRBJ1-2; D gene unclear. This TCR was recovered from a woman in her 30s with active or convalescent COVID-19. Here the CDR3 reads CASSSPSGGYTF. CDR3 bases: TGTGCCAGCAGTTCCCCCTCGGGTGGCTACACCTTC.